This T cell receptor beta chain came from a study of T-cell memory formation after mild COVID-19. TCRdb reprocessed the 5' RACE reads via MiXCR and lists one record per CDR3 protein. The sample lists around 110,000 distinct CDR3 sequences; roughly 12% were seen once. Broader study findings: The pre-infection memory compartment contained some responding clones, suggesting cross-reactive memory joined. The study found contracting CD4+ clones mainly in CM and EM and contracting CD8+ clones in EMRA.

The table lists this clonotype with many counts. Its antigen is not known. Germline CDR1 and CDR2: LGHNA and YSLEER. This CDR3 has 15 residues. V dropped 1 base and J dropped 10; count of bases not matched to a gene: 10. V and J are TRBV4-3 and TRBJ2-1, with 7 bases lining up with TRBD2. Sequencing used PBMCs or a T cell subset sorted from them (not recorded which). The clonotype comes from an adult woman who had mild COVID-19 (a few samples of this study predate the infection). Cell type and time point are not known. CDR3 DNA: TGCGCCAGCAGCCAAGGGGGAGGGGTACAAAGGGAGCAGTTCTTC. It translates to CASSQGGGVQREQFF.